The T cell receptor (beta chain) under discussion was sequenced for a study of cytomegalovirus exposure and HLA in healthy donors. The primer mix had 60 Vbeta and 13 Jbeta primers. Method: immunoSEQ multiplex PCR; TCRdb's copy keeps in-frame clones and lacks some. This sample has about 200,000 clones, with roughly 80% found just once. This CDR3 is built from 18 residues. V shed 4 bases, J shed 1 base, and the junction held 12 bases outside the gene matches. Germline values: CDR1 SEHNR, CDR2 FQNEAQ (reference sequence). The clonotype originates from a man younger than 45 in good health and CMV-seronegative. The rearrangement joins TRBV7-9 to TRBJ2-1; TRBD2 matches 8 bases. Specimen: PBMCs. CDR3 nucleotides: TGTGCCAGCAGCTCCCCACAGATTTTAGCGGGGTCCTACAATGAGCAGTTCTTC. This translates into CASSSPQILAGSYNEQFF.